This T cell receptor (beta chain) was obtained from a study of blood T cell repertoires in COVID-19. Turning to the study itself: Samples representing acute and convalescent COVID-19 were sourced from the United States, Italy and Spain. Sources were T cells, B-cell-depleted T cells, or PBMCs; the material itself was cDNA or gDNA.

Germline V gene lookup returns CDR1 SEHNR and CDR2 FQNEAQ (reference sequence). The V gene lost 5 bases and the J gene lost 1 base, with 11 bases spanning the gap. The CDR3 runs to 14 residues. In the study's own analysis: From reference gene primer amplification, estimates of nucleated cell counts were derived. Using immunoSEQ multiplex PCR, the repertoire was profiled, and TCRdb retains in-frame clones only, with some absent. From that table come the V and J calls and clone size; the DNA was used to work out D and trimming. Seen here are 200,000 to 250,000 clones, over 75% observed once, and the top ten hold about 4.1%.

The chain employs TRBV7-9 and TRBJ1-1; D is possibly TRBD1 (5 bases). This TCR was recovered from a man aged 50 to 60 with acute or convalescent COVID-19. The sequenced material came from peripheral blood. Here the CDR3 reads CASSPRQGNTEAFF. The CDR3 nucleotides are TGTGCCAGCAGCCCCAGGCAGGGGAACACTGAAGCTTTCTTT.